This TCR beta chain is drawn from a study of OX40 agonist ivuxolimab in advanced cancers. Repertoires were generated with immunoSEQ multiplex PCR, while TCRdb's copy carries only in-frame clones and drops some. The table includes 45,000 to 65,000 clones, around 87% detected once. The V gene's germline CDR1 is SGHVS and CDR2 FQNEAQ. The CDR3 is made up of 15 amino acids. With 0 bases clipped from V and 6 bases from J, the junction kept 5 bases outside the gene matches. The receptor was derived from an adult with an advanced solid tumor such as melanoma, head and neck, liver or kidney cancer. V and J are TRBV7-8 and TRBJ2-1; 7 positions match TRBD2. The sample in question was CD4+ or CD8+ T cells sorted from blood, obtained in a trial of the OX40 agonist ivuxolimab. The CDR3 loop is CASSLAAGVPNEQFF. The DNA of the CDR3 is TGTGCCAGCAGCTTAGCCGCGGGAGTGCCCAATGAGCAGTTCTTC.